This T cell receptor beta chain stems from a study of radiotherapy plus CTLA-4 blockade in lung cancer (dated by TCRdb to 2017 to 2018). With respect to the entire study: Objective responses were observed in approximately 18% of enrolled patients, and disease control was achieved in around 30%.

In this study, focal radiation therapy paired with CTLA-4 blockade (ipilimumab) was tested in patients who had chemo-refractory metastatic non-small-cell lung cancer. Results the study describes overall, beyond this receptor: After treatment with radiotherapy and ipilimumab, TCR clones that came from tumors expanded in the peripheral blood. Increased serum interferon-beta after radiation, together with early dynamic changes in blood T cell clones, were reported to be the strongest predictors of response.

Library creation used the immunoSEQ multiplex PCR assay. Not all clones reach the TCRdb copy of this immuneACCESS table, which keeps in-frame sequences only. Checked studies attribute under half of the gap to unresolved V genes and leave the rest unexplained. The sample contains roughly 63,000 clones, around 68% of them found a single time. Of the sample, about 8% is held by the ten largest clones. The CDR3 runs 11 residues from the cysteine to the phenylalanine. Only CDR3 DNA is held: 33 bases, read in frame from base 1. The V and J ends are trimmed by 4 bases and 6 bases, leaving 4 bases between them. CDR1 and CDR2 were assigned from the germline V gene as MNHEY and SVGAGI. As concerns this clone: Its antigen is not yet known. Nothing much larger sits one base from this clone, and base qualities are not available.

The source is a human donor with non-small cell lung cancer whose response to radiotherapy plus ipilimumab could not be evaluated. This material consisted of peripheral blood, taken from a patient treated with radiotherapy plus ipilimumab. The rearranged chain carries TRBV6-5 and TRBJ2-4; no D gene is confidently identified. The CDR3 protein sequence reads: CASSSLNIQYF. The DNA sequence reads TGTGCCAGCAGTTCTTTAAACATTCAGTACTTC.